A selection of T cell receptor beta chains follows, all from one sample in a study of cytomegalovirus exposure and HLA in healthy donors. The data were produced by immunoSEQ multiplex PCR, yet TCRdb's version contains in-frame clones alone and is incomplete. The sample consists of 55,000 to 65,000 clones, roughly 75% of them appearing once. Sequenced input: PBMCs. These receptors came from a man aged 25-45 years in good health and CMV-seropositive. The CDR3 runs from the conserved cysteine through the conserved F or W. The D gene is left open where the match is weak. Rows give clone size only sometimes, using once, few, many, or a class for an expanded clone.

J gene: TRBJ2-3; clone size: .; D gene: TRBD2; V gene: TRBV6-5; CDR3 DNA: TGTGCCAGCAGTACACTAGCGGCTAGCACAGATACGCAGTATTTT; CDR3 protein: CASSTLAASTDTQYF
J gene: TRBJ2-4; clone size: .; D gene: TRBD2; V gene: TRBV4-3; CDR3 DNA: TGCGCCAGCAGCCAAGATCTTCCTAGCGGGAACATTCAGTACTTC; CDR3 protein: CASSQDLPSGNIQYF
J gene: TRBJ1-1; clone size: .; D gene: .; V gene: TRBV6-1; CDR3 DNA: TGTGCCAGCAGTCCCAGAAGGGGGACTGAAGCTTTCTTT; CDR3 protein: CASSPRRGTEAFF
J gene: TRBJ1-2; clone size: .; D gene: TRBD1; V gene: TRBV27; CDR3 DNA: TGTGCCAGTCCTTTCGGGACAGGGGCTAACTATGGCTACACCTTC; CDR3 protein: CASPFGTGANYGYTF
J gene: TRBJ1-2; clone size: few; D gene: .; V gene: TRBV7-9; CDR3 DNA: TGTGCCAGCAGTCCTTCAGGGGCTAACTATGGCTACACCTTC; CDR3 protein: CASSPSGANYGYTF
J gene: TRBJ2-3; clone size: .; D gene: TRBD2; V gene: TRBV27; CDR3 DNA: TGTGCCAGCAGTTTATCGTGGCGGGGGGGCACGGATACGCAGTATTTT; CDR3 protein: CASSLSWRGGTDTQYF
J gene: TRBJ2-2; clone size: .; D gene: TRBD1; V gene: TRBV6-4; CDR3 DNA: TGTGCCAGCAGCTGGACAGGGAACACCGGGGAGCTGTTTTTT; CDR3 protein: CASSWTGNTGELFF
J gene: TRBJ1-4; clone size: .; D gene: TRBD1; V gene: TRBV10-3; CDR3 DNA: TGTGCCACCCGGACAGGGATTGAAAAACTGTTTTTT; CDR3 protein: CATRTGIEKLFF
J gene: TRBJ2-2; clone size: .; D gene: TRBD1; V gene: TRBV4-3; CDR3 DNA: TGCGCCAGCAGCGGGACAGGGAACACCGGGGAGCTGTTTTTT; CDR3 protein: CASSGTGNTGELFF
J gene: TRBJ2-5; clone size: .; D gene: .; V gene: TRBV7-2; CDR3 DNA: TGTGCCAGCAGCTTCCGGGGTAGAGGCCAAGAGACCCAGTACTTC; CDR3 protein: CASSFRGRGQETQYF
J gene: TRBJ1-1; clone size: .; D gene: .; V gene: TRBV7-9; CDR3 DNA: TGTGCCAGCAGCCCTACGGCAGGGAACACTGAAGCTTTCTTT; CDR3 protein: CASSPTAGNTEAFF
J gene: TRBJ2-3; clone size: .; D gene: .; V gene: TRBV5-1; CDR3 DNA: TGCGCCAGCAGCTTGGATGTAAGCGCGGGAATAGATACGCAGTATTTT; CDR3 protein: CASSLDVSAGIDTQYF
J gene: TRBJ2-5; clone size: .; D gene: TRBD2; V gene: TRBV28; CDR3 DNA: TGTGCCAGCAGTCAAGCGACTAGCGGGGGGCAGGAGACCCAGTACTTC; CDR3 protein: CASSQATSGGQETQYF
J gene: TRBJ1-2; clone size: .; D gene: TRBD1; V gene: TRBV2; CDR3 DNA: TGTGCCAGCAGTGAAGGCGCGCAGGGGGCGACCCGCGCCTTC; CDR3 protein: CASSEGAQGATRAF
J gene: TRBJ1-1; clone size: few; D gene: .; V gene: TRBV7-9; CDR3 DNA: TGTGCCAGCAGCTCCCGGGGGATGGGGACTGAAGCTTTCTTT; CDR3 protein: CASSSRGMGTEAFF
J gene: TRBJ1-1; clone size: .; D gene: .; V gene: TRBV19; CDR3 DNA: TGTGCCACCACCTTCAACCAGGGACAAACTGAAGCTTTCTTT; CDR3 protein: CATTFNQGQTEAFF
J gene: TRBJ2-7; clone size: .; D gene: .; V gene: TRBV7-2; CDR3 DNA: TGTGCCAGCAGCTTAGTAAAGGGAGGCTACGAGCAGTACTTC; CDR3 protein: CASSLVKGGYEQYF
J gene: TRBJ1-2; clone size: .; D gene: .; V gene: TRBV11-1; CDR3 DNA: TGTGCCAGCCAGAGTGAAGAGGGAAGCTATGGCTACACCTTC; CDR3 protein: CASQSEEGSYGYTF
J gene: TRBJ1-2; clone size: .; D gene: .; V gene: TRBV19; CDR3 DNA: TGTGCCAGTAGAGAAGGGAGGAACACCTTC; CDR3 protein: CASREGRNTF
J gene: TRBJ1-2; clone size: .; D gene: TRBD1; V gene: TRBV27; CDR3 DNA: TGTGCCAGCAAATTAGGGGGCGCTCCTGGCTACACCTTC; CDR3 protein: CASKLGGAPGYTF
J gene: TRBJ1-5; clone size: .; D gene: TRBD1; V gene: TRBV28; CDR3 DNA: TGTGCCAGCAGTCCCCACAGGGGCCCCAGTCAGCCCCAGCATTTT; CDR3 protein: CASSPHRGPSQPQHF
J gene: TRBJ2-1; clone size: once; D gene: TRBD2; V gene: TRBV5-1; CDR3 DNA: TGCGCCAGCAGCTTGAATCTAGCGGGGGGTAGCTCCTACAATGAGCAGTTCTTC; CDR3 protein: CASSLNLAGGSSYNEQFF
J gene: TRBJ2-5; clone size: .; D gene: .; V gene: TRBV7-9; CDR3 DNA: TGTGCCAGCAGCTTAGCCCCCAGGGGAGAAGAGACCCAGTACTTC; CDR3 protein: CASSLAPRGEETQYF
J gene: TRBJ2-7; clone size: .; D gene: .; V gene: TRBV6-5; CDR3 DNA: TGTGCCAGCAGTTACTCTAGTTCACTAGCCTACGAGCAGTACTTC; CDR3 protein: CASSYSSSLAYEQYF
J gene: TRBJ2-2; clone size: .; D gene: TRBD1; V gene: TRBV9; CDR3 DNA: TGTGCCAGCAGCGTAGAGGGACAGGGGAACACCGGGGAGCTGTTTTTT; CDR3 protein: CASSVEGQGNTGELFF